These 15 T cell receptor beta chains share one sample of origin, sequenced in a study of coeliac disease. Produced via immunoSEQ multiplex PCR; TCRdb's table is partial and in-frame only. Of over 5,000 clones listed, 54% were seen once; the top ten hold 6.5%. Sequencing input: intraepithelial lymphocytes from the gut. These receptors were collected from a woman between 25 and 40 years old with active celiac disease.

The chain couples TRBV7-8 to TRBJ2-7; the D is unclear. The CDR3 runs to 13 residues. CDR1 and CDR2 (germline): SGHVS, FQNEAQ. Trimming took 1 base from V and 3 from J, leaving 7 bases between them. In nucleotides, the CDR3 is TGTGCCAGCAGCTTAGTGGGCCACTACGAGCAGTACTTC. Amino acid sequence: CASSLVGHYEQYF. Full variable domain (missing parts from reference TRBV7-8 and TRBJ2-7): GAGVSQSPRYKVAKRGQDVALRCDPISGHVSLFWYQQALGQGPEFLTYFQNEAQLDKSGLPSDRFFAERPEGSVSTLKIQRTQQEDSAVYLCASSLVGHYEQYFGPGTRLTVT.

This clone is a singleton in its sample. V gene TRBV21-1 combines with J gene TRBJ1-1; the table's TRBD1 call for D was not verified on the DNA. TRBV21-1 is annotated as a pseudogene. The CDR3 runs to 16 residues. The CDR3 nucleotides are TGTGCCAGCAGCAAAGGGACAGGGGTGCTGAACACTGAAGCTTTCTTT. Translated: CASSKGTGVLNTEAFF.

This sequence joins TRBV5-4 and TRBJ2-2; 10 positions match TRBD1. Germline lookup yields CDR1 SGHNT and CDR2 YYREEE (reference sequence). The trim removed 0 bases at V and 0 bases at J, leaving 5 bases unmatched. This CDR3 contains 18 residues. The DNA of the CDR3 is TGTGCCAGCAGCTTGGTGACAGGGGGCAATGCGAACACCGGGGAGCTGTTTTTT. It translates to CASSLVTGGNANTGELFF.

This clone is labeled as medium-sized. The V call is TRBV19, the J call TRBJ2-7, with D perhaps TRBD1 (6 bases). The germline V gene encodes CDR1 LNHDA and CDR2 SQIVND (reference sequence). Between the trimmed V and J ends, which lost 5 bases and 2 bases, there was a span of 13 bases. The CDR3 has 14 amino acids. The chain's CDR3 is CASSAAGTTYEQYF. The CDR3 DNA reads TGTGCCAGTAGTGCTGCAGGGACAACCTACGAGCAGTACTTC. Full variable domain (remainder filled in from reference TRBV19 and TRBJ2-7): DGGITQSPKYLFRKEGQNVTLSCEQNLNHDAMYWYRQDPGQGLRLIYYSQIVNDFQKGDIAEGYSVSREKKESFPLTVTSAQKNPTAFYLCASSAAGTTYEQYFGPGTRLTVT.

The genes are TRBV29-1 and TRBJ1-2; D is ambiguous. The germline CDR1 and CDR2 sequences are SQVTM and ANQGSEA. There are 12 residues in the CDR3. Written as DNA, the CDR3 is TGCAGTGTATTGTGGATGACTTATGGCTACACCTTC. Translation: CSVLWMTYGYTF. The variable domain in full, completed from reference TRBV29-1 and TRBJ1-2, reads SAVISQKPSRDICQRGTSLTIQCQVDSQVTMMFWYRQQPGQSLTLIATANQGSEATYESGFVIDKFPISRPNLTFSTLTVSNMSPEDSSIYLCSVLWMTYGYTFGSGTRLTVV.

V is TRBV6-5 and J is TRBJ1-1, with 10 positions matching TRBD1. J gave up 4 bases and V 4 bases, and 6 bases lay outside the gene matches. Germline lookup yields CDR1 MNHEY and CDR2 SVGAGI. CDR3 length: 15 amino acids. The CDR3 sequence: CASSSPGQGTTEAFF. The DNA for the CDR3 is TGTGCCAGCAGTTCCCCGGGACAGGGGACCACTGAAGCTTTCTTT.

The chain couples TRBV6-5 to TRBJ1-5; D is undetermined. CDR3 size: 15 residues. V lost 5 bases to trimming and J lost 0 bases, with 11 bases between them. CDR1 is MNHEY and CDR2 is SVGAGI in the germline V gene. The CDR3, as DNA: TGTGCCAGCAGTCCCTCGGGGTATAGCAATCAGCCCCAGCATTTT. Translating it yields CASSPSGYSNQPQHF.

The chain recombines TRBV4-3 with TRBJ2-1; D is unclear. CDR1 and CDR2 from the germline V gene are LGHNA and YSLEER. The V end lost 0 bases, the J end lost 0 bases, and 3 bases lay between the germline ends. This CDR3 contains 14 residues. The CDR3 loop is CASSQDFSYNEQFF. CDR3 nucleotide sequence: TGCGCCAGCAGCCAAGACTTCTCCTACAATGAGCAGTTCTTC.

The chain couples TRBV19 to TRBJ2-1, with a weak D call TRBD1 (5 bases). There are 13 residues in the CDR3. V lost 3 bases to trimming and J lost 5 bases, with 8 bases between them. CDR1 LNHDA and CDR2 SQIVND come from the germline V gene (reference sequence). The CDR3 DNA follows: TGTGCCAGTAGTATTTCAGGGAACAATGAGCAGTTCTTC. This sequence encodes CASSISGNNEQFF.

DNA of the CDR3: TGCGCCAGCAGCACTACCGGGACAGGGGCTCTCGAAAAACTGTTTTTT. Protein: CASSTTGTGALEKLFF. The chain is built from TRBV5-1 and TRBJ1-4, with TRBD1 identical over 10 bases. The germline V gene has CDR1 SGHRS and CDR2 YFSETQ. CDR3 size: 16 residues. V lost 4 bases, J lost 8 bases, and 11 bases stayed unmatched. Filled out from reference TRBV5-1 and TRBJ1-4, the complete variable domain reads KAGVTQTPRYLIKTRGQQVTLSCSPISGHRSVSWYQQTPGQGLQFLFEYFSETQRNKGNFPGRFSGRQFSNSRSEMNVSTLELGDSALYLCASSTTGTGALEKLFFGSGTQLSVL.

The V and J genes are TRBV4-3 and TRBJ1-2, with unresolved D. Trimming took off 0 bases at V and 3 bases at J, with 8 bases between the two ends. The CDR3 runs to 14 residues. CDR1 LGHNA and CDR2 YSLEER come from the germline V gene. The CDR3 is CASSQEPDYYGYTF. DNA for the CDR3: TGCGCCAGCAGCCAAGAACCAGATTACTATGGCTACACCTTC.

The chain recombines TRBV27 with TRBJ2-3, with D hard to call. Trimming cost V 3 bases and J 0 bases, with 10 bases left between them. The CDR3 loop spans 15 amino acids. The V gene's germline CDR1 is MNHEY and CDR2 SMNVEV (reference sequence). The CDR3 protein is CASSFRGRSTDTQYF. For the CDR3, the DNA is TGTGCCAGCAGTTTTCGTGGCAGAAGCACAGATACGCAGTATTTT.

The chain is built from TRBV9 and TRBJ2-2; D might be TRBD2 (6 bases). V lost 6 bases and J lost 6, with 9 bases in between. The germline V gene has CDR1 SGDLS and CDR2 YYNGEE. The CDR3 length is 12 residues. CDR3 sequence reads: CASTGGAGELFF. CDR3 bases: TGTGCCAGCACCGGAGGGGCCGGGGAGCTGTTTTTT.

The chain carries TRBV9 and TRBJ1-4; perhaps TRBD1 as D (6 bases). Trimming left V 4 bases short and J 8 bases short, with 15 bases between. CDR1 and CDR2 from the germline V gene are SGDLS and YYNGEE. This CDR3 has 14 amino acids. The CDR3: CASSPGQPVEKLFF. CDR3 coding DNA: TGTGCCAGCAGCCCCGGACAGCCGGTAGAAAAACTGTTTTTT. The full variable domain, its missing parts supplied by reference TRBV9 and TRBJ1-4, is DSGVTQTPKHLITATGQRVTLRCSPRSGDLSVYWYQQSLDQGLQFLIQYYNGEERAKGNILERFSAQQFPDLHSELNLSSLELGDSALYFCASSPGQPVEKLFFGSGTQLSVL.

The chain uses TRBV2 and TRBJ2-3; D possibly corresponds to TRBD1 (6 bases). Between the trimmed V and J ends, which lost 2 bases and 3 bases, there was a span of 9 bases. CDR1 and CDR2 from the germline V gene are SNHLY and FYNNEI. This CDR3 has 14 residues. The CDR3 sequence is CASSEWGRTDTQYF. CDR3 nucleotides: TGTGCCAGCAGTGAATGGGGGCGGACAGATACGCAGTATTTT.